The source of this TCR beta chain is a study of cytomegalovirus exposure and HLA in healthy donors. Primers for the PCR totalled 60 Vbeta and 13 Jbeta. Only in-frame clones appear in the TCRdb table, and some are missing; sequencing was by immunoSEQ multiplex PCR. The sample lists about 93,000 clones; just under 80% were seen once. To note about this clone: The antigen is not known.

Whole-study findings and limits: In vitro testing confirmed a few CMV-associated chains as specific for CMV antigens. In a later analysis, DRB1 alleles had the most associated TCRs; HLA-C alleles the fewest. Earlier analysis found most TCR beta V segments productive about 87% or about 30% of the time.

CDR3 length: 15 amino acids. V gave up 3 bases and J gave up 0 bases, with 9 bases separating them. Germline V gene lookup returns CDR1 SGHRS and CDR2 YFSETQ. This chain links TRBV5-1 with TRBJ2-2; D might be TRBD1 (6 bases). The sample taken for sequencing was PBMCs. The receptor was derived from a man aged 25-45 years in good health and CMV-seronegative. The DNA of the CDR3 is TGCGCCAGCAGCTCCGGGACATCGAACACCGGGGAGCTGTTTTTT. It specifies CASSSGTSNTGELFF.